Following are 25 T cell receptor beta chains from one sample sequenced in a study of beta chain features in type 1 diabetes. Study outcomes and limitations: Patients with Type 1 diabetes showed moderately but significantly shorter TCRB CDR3s in all four CD4+ subsets.

TCRB transcripts that were expressed got sequenced, as all of the isolated RNA had been reverse transcribed. Data came from immunoSEQ multiplex PCR; TCRdb stores just in-frame clones and leaves some out. This table has some 640,000 clones, over 12% appearing once. No cognate antigen is known for these TCRs. Specimen: naive CD4+ T cells from blood. The receptors were sampled from a man aged 18 to 29 with type 1 diabetes.

This clone occurred a few times. The J gene is TRBJ2-5, the V gene TRBV18; a possible D gene is TRBD2 (6 bases). Germline loops: CDR1 KGHSH, CDR2 LQKENI. The CDR3 loop spans 14 amino acids. V was clipped by 3 bases and J by 2 bases, with 10 bases between them. The CDR3 bases are TGTGCCAGCTCACCCGGCGGACTACAAGAGACCCAGTACTTC. Translating gives CASSPGGLQETQYF.

This clone was detected only a few times. The gene calls are TRBV7-2 and TRBJ2-3; D might be TRBD1 or TRBD2, each matching 5 bases. Germline CDR1 is SGHTA and CDR2 is FQGNSA. The V end lost 2 bases, the J end lost 1 base, and 13 bases lay between the germline ends. The CDR3 sequence is 16 residues long. CDR3 sequence (DNA): TGTGCCAGCAGCTTAACGGGGACCCCCGGCACAGATACGCAGTATTTT. Amino acids: CASSLTGTPGTDTQYF. The full variable domain, rest sourced from reference TRBV7-2 and TRBJ2-3, is GAGVSQSPSNKVTEKGKDVELRCDPISGHTALYWYRQSLGQGLEFLIYFQGNSAPDKSGLPSDRFSAERTGGSVSTLTIQRTQQEDSAVYLCASSLTGTPGTDTQYFGPGTRLTVL.

The chain uses TRBV7-3 and TRBJ2-7; 7 bases line up with TRBD2. The trim removed 3 bases at V and 0 bases at J, leaving 2 bases unmatched. This CDR3 comprises 14 residues. Germline values: CDR1 SGHTA, CDR2 FQGTGA. The CDR3 here is CASSLGTNSYEQYF. In DNA, the CDR3 is TGTGCCAGCAGCTTGGGGACTAACTCCTACGAGCAGTACTTC.

The sample holds a few counts of this clone. This rearrangement joins TRBV9 to TRBJ1-1; 7 nucleotides align to TRBD1. The V gene end was trimmed by 4 bases and the J gene end by 1 base; junction bases not matched to a gene: 4. Per the germline V gene, CDR1 is SGDLS and CDR2 is YYNGEE. The CDR3 is made up of 14 amino acids. CDR3 DNA sequence: TGTGCCAGCAGCTTGGGACAGACGAACACTGAAGCTTTCTTT. Its translation is CASSLGQTNTEAFF.

This chain joins TRBV15 and TRBJ2-1; TRBD2 aligns across 7 bases. Looked up from germline, CDR1 is LNHNV and CDR2 is YYDKDF (reference sequence). The CDR3 has 14 residues. Losses at the gene ends were 10 bases for V and 7 bases for J; bases not matched to a gene: 13. The CDR3 nucleotides read TGTGCCAGCCGGGGAGGCGGGAGAGGTAATGAGCAGTTCTTC. Its translation is CASRGGGRGNEQFF.

V usage is TRBV5-6 and J usage is TRBJ2-5, with a possible D match to TRBD2 (6 bases). Germline CDR1 and CDR2: SGHDT and YYEEEE. Between the trimmed V and J ends, which lost 4 bases and 1 base, there was a span of 17 bases. This CDR3 has 16 residues. The CDR3 coding sequence is TGTGCCAGCAGCATTTTAGCGGCGCCGATCCAAGAGACCCAGTACTTC. Its translation: CASSILAAPIQETQYF.

V and J are TRBV7-2 and TRBJ2-7; perhaps TRBD2 as D (6 bases). V lost 2 bases and J lost 3, with 8 bases in between. This CDR3 spans 13 amino acids. CDR1 is SGHTA and CDR2 is FQGNSA in the germline V gene. The CDR3 protein is CASSLKEGYEQYF. For the CDR3, the DNA is TGTGCCAGCAGCTTAAAGGAGGGCTACGAGCAGTACTTC.

This clone appeared a few times. V is TRBV5-1 and J is TRBJ2-1, with D maybe TRBD2 (6 bases). Per germline, CDR1 SGHRS and CDR2 YFSETQ. The CDR3 consists of 14 residues. V lost 0 bases to trimming and J lost 6 bases, with 10 bases between them. The CDR3 here is CASSLAIAANEQFF. The CDR3 nucleotides are TGCGCCAGCAGCTTGGCGATAGCGGCCAATGAGCAGTTCTTC. The whole variable domain, remainder taken from reference TRBV5-1 and TRBJ2-1, is KAGVTQTPRYLIKTRGQQVTLSCSPISGHRSVSWYQQTPGQGLQFLFEYFSETQRNKGNFPGRFSGRQFSNSRSEMNVSTLELGDSALYLCASSLAIAANEQFFGPGTRLTVL.

In its sample, this clone was seen a few times. The chain links TRBV7-2 to TRBJ1-4, with unresolved D. Deletions cut 5 bases from V and 8 bases from J, with 21 bases between. Germline V gene data show CDR1 as SGHTA and CDR2 as FQGNSA. The CDR3 length is 16 residues. CDR3 coding DNA: TGTGCCAGCAGCCCCTACCCGGGCGCCTCGGGAGAAAAACTGTTTTTT. Its translation: CASSPYPGASGEKLFF.

This clone has a handful of counts. The CDR3 does not close with the conserved phenylalanine or tryptophan, likely indicating a read error. The DNA is omitted, as the CDR3 cannot be located on it reliably, and the CDR3 follows TCRdb's listing. The chain links TRBV30 to TRBJ1-2. Germline-derived CDR1 and CDR2 are GTSNPN and SVGIG (reference sequence). The CDR3 extends over 10 residues, inclusive of both ends. Here the CDR3 reads CAWGRTDPHL.

This clone was counted between two and nine times. The chain combines TRBV5-1 with TRBJ2-5; D uncertain. V lost 3 bases and J 1 base, leaving 13 bases between the germline ends. The germline V gene encodes CDR1 SGHRS and CDR2 YFSETQ. This CDR3 is built from 15 residues. The CDR3 reads CASSYDGRPQETQYF. CDR3 DNA: TGCGCCAGCAGCTACGACGGACGGCCCCAAGAGACCCAGTACTTC.

The chain recombines TRBV15 with TRBJ1-2; 7 bases are a match to TRBD1. The germline V gene has CDR1 LNHNV and CDR2 YYDKDF (reference sequence). Losses at the gene ends were 2 bases for V and 5 bases for J; bases not matched to a gene: 5. The CDR3 has 14 residues. This CDR3 is CATSRQGEQYGYTF. The CDR3 DNA sequence: TGTGCCACCAGCAGACAGGGGGAACAGTATGGCTACACCTTC.

The table lists this clone with a few counts. V usage is TRBV2 and J usage is TRBJ1-2; no firm D call. V was cut by 7 bases and J by 7 bases, with 13 bases left in between. In germline, CDR1 is SNHLY, CDR2 FYNNEI. CDR3 length equals 12 residues. CDR3 residues: CASIALSTGYTF. In nucleotides, the CDR3 is TGTGCCAGCATAGCCTTATCGACTGGCTACACCTTC.

The genes are TRBV28 and TRBJ1-3, with 7 bases that match TRBD1. The length of the CDR3 is 15 residues. After removal of 2 bases from V and 5 bases from J, the junction contained 6 bases not matched to a gene. Germline assignment: CDR1 MDHEN and CDR2 SYDVKM. DNA for the CDR3: TGTGCCAGCAGTTTAGGTGGACAGGAAAGAAACACCATATATTTT. It yields the protein CASSLGGQERNTIYF. Together with reference TRBV28 and TRBJ1-3, the CDR3 gives the full variable domain: DVKVTQSSRYLVKRTGEKVFLECVQDMDHENMFWYRQDPGLGLRLIYFSYDVKMKEKGDIPEGYSVSREKKERFSLILESASTNQTSMYLCASSLGGQERNTIYFGEGSWLTVV.

This clone has only a few counts. This chain joins TRBV19 and TRBJ2-2; D perhaps matches TRBD1 (5 bases). This CDR3 is built from 17 residues. With 2 bases removed from V and 2 bases from J, the gap between germline ends came to 15 bases. Germline CDR1 reads LNHDA; CDR2 reads SQIVND (reference sequence). In DNA, the CDR3 is TGTGCCAGTAGTATAAGTTTCGACAGCCTCAACACCGGGGAGCTGTTTTTT. It codes for CASSISFDSLNTGELFF.

The rearrangement links TRBV7-2 to TRBJ2-3; maybe TRBD1 (5 bases). The V end lost 7 bases, the J end lost 0 bases, and 20 bases lay between the germline ends. The CDR3 has 17 residues. Per germline, CDR1 SGHTA and CDR2 FQGNSA. The CDR3: CASIQWGVSTSTDTQYF. In DNA, the CDR3 is TGTGCCAGCATTCAGTGGGGCGTCTCCACTAGCACAGATACGCAGTATTTT.

The chain recombines TRBV6-5 with TRBJ1-5, with D unclear. The CDR3 totals 14 residues. Per the germline V gene, CDR1 is MNHEY and CDR2 is SVGAGI. Trimming pared 0 bases from V and 6 bases from J, leaving 9 bases between. The CDR3 here is CASSYSSPGQPQHF. The CDR3 DNA reads as TGTGCCAGCAGTTACTCGTCACCGGGTCAGCCCCAGCATTTT.

V and J are TRBV7-2 and TRBJ1-2; unclear D gene. V dropped 2 bases and J dropped 2 bases, with 9 bases sitting between them. The germline CDR1 and CDR2 sequences are SGHTA and FQGNSA. CDR3 length equals 14 residues. CDR3 amino acids: CASSLRTENYGYTF. The CDR3 DNA follows: TGTGCCAGCAGCTTAAGGACCGAGAACTATGGCTACACCTTC.

This clone was counted a few times. The rearrangement uses TRBV29-1 and TRBJ2-2; D not resolved. Trimming left V 4 bases short and J 2 bases short, with 11 bases between. Per the germline V gene, CDR1 is SQVTM and CDR2 is ANQGSEA. The CDR3 runs to 14 residues. For the CDR3, the DNA is TGCAGCGTTGGGGCCCAATACAACACCGGGGAGCTGTTTTTT. This sequence encodes CSVGAQYNTGELFF.

The gene calls are TRBV28 and TRBJ2-3, with 11 bases aligning to TRBD2. Germline CDR1 reads MDHEN; CDR2 reads SYDVKM. The CDR3 is 16 residues long. V lost 3 bases and J lost 6; bases outside the gene matches: 8. The CDR3 sequence: CASSFGLAGGRDTQYF. The CDR3 DNA follows: TGTGCCAGCAGTTTCGGTCTAGCGGGGGGAAGGGATACGCAGTATTTT.

This clone occurred a few times. This CDR3 reads CASLGQFESPLHF. The CDR3 DNA reads TGTGCCAGCCTTGGACAATTCGAATCACCCCTCCACTTT. V gene TRBV7-2 combines with J gene TRBJ1-6, with D possibly being TRBD1 (5 bases). The germline CDR1 and CDR2 sequences are SGHTA and FQGNSA. V was pared by 8 bases and J by 10 bases, with 15 bases between. The CDR3 runs 13 residues.

J is TRBJ2-3 and V is TRBV5-4; no firm D call. The CDR3 covers 16 residues. V lost 4 bases, J lost 0 bases, and 15 bases lay in between. Germline V gene sequence: CDR1 SGHNT, CDR2 YYREEE (reference sequence). The CDR3 sequence is CASSPGPRSSTDTQYF. The CDR3 bases are TGTGCCAGCAGCCCCGGACCCCGCTCTAGCACAGATACGCAGTATTTT.

The sample holds a few counts of this clone. The chain combines TRBV11-2 with TRBJ2-3; D is possibly TRBD2 (6 bases). With 3 bases removed from V and 2 bases from J, the gap between germline ends came to 15 bases. Germline CDR1 is SGHAT and CDR2 is FQNNGV. The CDR3 has 16 amino acids. Here the CDR3 reads CASSLDYLGPTDTQYF. The CDR3, as DNA: TGTGCCAGCAGCTTGGACTATTTGGGGCCCACAGATACGCAGTATTTT. The variable domain in full, completed from reference TRBV11-2 and TRBJ2-3, reads EAGVAQSPRYKIIEKRQSVAFWCNPISGHATLYWYQQILGQGPKLLIQFQNNGVVDDSQLPKDRFSAERLKGVDSTLKIQPAKLEDSAVYLCASSLDYLGPTDTQYFGPGTRLTVL.

This clone was picked up a small number of times. The CDR3 reads CAWSWSGNEKLFF. As DNA, the CDR3 is TGTGCCTGGAGTTGGTCCGGGAACGAAAAACTGTTTTTT. The chain employs TRBV30 and TRBJ1-4; the D is unclear. The CDR3 sequence is 13 residues long. Germline lookup yields CDR1 GTSNPN and CDR2 SVGIG (reference sequence). The V end lost 2 bases, the J end lost 8 bases, and 12 bases lay between the germline ends.

The J gene is TRBJ1-4, the V gene TRBV29-1; 8 bases agree with TRBD1. The CDR3 runs to 14 residues. Trimming cost V 6 bases and J 7 bases; bases outside gene matches: 10. Per germline, CDR1 SQVTM and CDR2 ANQGSEA. The CDR3 region is CSVDVGQGSEKLFF. DNA for the CDR3: TGCAGCGTCGACGTAGGACAGGGTAGTGAAAAACTGTTTTTT.